The sequence of this TCR beta chain was determined in a study of ipilimumab plus nivolumab after autologous stem cell transplantation. On this clone: Other nucleotide sequences in the sample specify the same CDR3.

Starting 14 to 28 days after autologous transplant, ipilimumab 1 mg/kg was given. Dosing: nivolumab 3 mg/kg IV, weeks 1, 4, 7, 10, then every two weeks to week 26. The germline V gene encodes CDR1 LNHDA and CDR2 SQIVND (reference sequence). Trimming took off 0 bases at V and 6 bases at J, with 4 bases between the two ends. The CDR3 runs to 12 residues. Method: immunoSEQ multiplex PCR; TCRdb's copy keeps in-frame clones and lacks some. Among 15,000 to 20,000 clones listed, 70% to 90% were seen once. Sequencing used PBMCs, obtained in a trial of ipilimumab plus nivolumab as post-transplant consolidation. This clonotype was sampled from a male donor with diffuse large B-cell lymphoma. The chain recombines TRBV19 with TRBJ2-3, with D unclear. As DNA, the CDR3 is TGTGCCAGTAGTATAGAGGGGGATACGCAGTATTTT. Translating it yields CASSIEGDTQYF.